This T cell receptor (beta chain) appears in the sequencing data of a study of blood T cell repertoires in COVID-19. In the study overall: The origin of the acute and convalescent COVID-19 samples was the United States, Italy and Spain. Sample material is recorded as cDNA or gDNA derived from T cells, B-cell-depleted T cells, or PBMCs.

The CDR3 is 15 amino acids. The V gene lost 5 bases and the J gene lost 0 bases, with 10 bases spanning the gap. Germline CDR1 KGHDR, CDR2 SFDVKD. Authors' data handling: Scientists estimated how many nucleated cells there were by amplifying reference gene primers. Libraries were prepared by immunoSEQ multiplex PCR; TCRdb keeps only in-frame clonotypes and omits some of them. V and J calls and clone size are copied from that table; D and trimming were computed from the DNA. The table lists some 60,000 clones, 91% of them singletons, with 2% to 2.5% in the top ten. The sample was peripheral blood. The rearrangement uses TRBV24-1 and TRBJ1-5; D is ambiguous. This TCR was recovered from a man between 60 and 75 years old with acute or convalescent COVID-19. The DNA for the CDR3 is TGTGCCACCAGTGCCACTGCGAATAGCAATCAGCCCCAGCATTTT. Residues: CATSATANSNQPQHF.